Listed below are T cell receptor beta chains from one sample, sequenced in a study of blood T cell repertoires in COVID-19. Data came from immunoSEQ multiplex PCR; TCRdb stores just in-frame clones and leaves some out. The sample gives roughly 91,000 clones, over 60% of which show up once; 7% is in the top ten. Input material: peripheral blood. The receptors stem from a man aged 70 or older with acute or convalescent COVID-19. Each CDR3 is given with its conserved first and last residue. A D gene is named only where the DNA matches it firmly. Clone size is not always given. Where it is, it says once, few, many or a class for expanded clones.

d_gene,len,v_gene,abundance,j_gene,CDR3aa,CDR3nt
TRBD1,15,TRBV2,NA,TRBJ1-3,CASSGQGAPGNTIYF,TGTGCCAGCAGTGGACAGGGGGCGCCAGGAAACACCATATATTTT
NA,16,TRBV25-1,NA,TRBJ2-2,CASSVGGARSTGELFF,TGTGCCAGCAGTGTGGGGGGGGCGCGTAGCACCGGGGAGCTGTTTTTT
NA,11,TRBV28,NA,TRBJ1-1,CASSRPPQAFF,TGTGCCAGCAGCCGCCCCCCCCAGGCTTTCTTT
TRBD1,13,TRBV2,few,TRBJ1-1,CAIWTGKNTEAFF,TGTGCCATCTGGACAGGAAAGAACACTGAAGCTTTCTTT
NA,16,TRBV7-2,NA,TRBJ2-1,CASSLARGDRGNEQFF,TGTGCCAGCAGCTTAGCGAGAGGGGACCGGGGGAATGAGCAGTTCTTC
TRBD1,16,TRBV28,few,TRBJ1-5,CASTRDRAISNQPQHF,TGTGCCAGCACCCGGGACAGAGCGATTAGCAATCAGCCCCAGCATTTT
NA,13,TRBV2,once,TRBJ1-1,CASSVIRNTEAFF,TGTGCCAGCAGTGTCATCAGGAACACTGAAGCTTTCTTT
TRBD2,15,TRBV5-1,NA,TRBJ2-1,CASSPGSSGINEQFF,TGCGCCAGCAGCCCCGGGTCTAGCGGGATAAATGAGCAGTTCTTC
NA,14,TRBV29-1,NA,TRBJ1-4,CSVAVAATNEKLFF,TGCAGCGTTGCTGTGGCGGCAACTAATGAAAAACTGTTTTTT
NA,11,TRBV29-1,NA,TRBJ2-5,CSVGGRETQYF,TGCAGCGTTGGAGGGAGAGAGACCCAGTACTTC
TRBD1,15,TRBV15,NA,TRBJ1-1,CATRPGQGMNTEAFF,TGTGCCACCAGGCCGGGACAGGGAATGAACACTGAAGCTTTCTTT
NA,17,TRBV7-8,NA,TRBJ2-3,CASSPFRVAGFTDTQYF,TGTGCCAGCAGCCCCTTTAGGGTGGCGGGGTTCACAGATACGCAGTATTTT
NA,13,TRBV19,NA,TRBJ1-5,CASSSVRYQPQHF,TGTGCCAGTAGTAGTGTCAGATATCAGCCCCAGCATTTT
TRBD1,12,TRBV29-1,NA,TRBJ2-7,CSVGQGANEQYF,TGCAGCGTTGGTCAGGGGGCCAACGAGCAGTACTTC
NA,16,TRBV29-1,NA,TRBJ2-2,CSVGIERGRSPGELFF,TGCAGCGTTGGGATAGAACGGGGTAGATCCCCCGGGGAGCTGTTTTTT
TRBD1,14,TRBV28,NA,TRBJ1-3,CASSNRGPGNTIYF,TGTGCCAGCAGCAACAGGGGGCCTGGAAACACCATATATTTT
NA,15,TRBV7-9,NA,TRBJ2-1,CASNLVRGTHNEQFF,TGTGCCAGCAACCTAGTCCGGGGGACCCACAATGAGCAGTTCTTC
NA,16,TRBV18,NA,TRBJ1-1,CASSPLQGTGAAEAFF,TGTGCCAGCTCACCATTACAGGGTACGGGCGCGGCTGAAGCTTTCTTT
NA,16,TRBV5-4,few,TRBJ2-1,CASSLDRDQYYNEQFF,TGTGCCAGCAGCTTGGACCGGGATCAGTACTACAATGAGCAGTTCTTC
NA,17,TRBV6-2/TRBV6-3,NA,TRBJ1-5,CASSPTDSPARNQPQHF,TGTGCCAGCAGCCCTACCGACAGCCCAGCCCGTAATCAGCCCCAGCATTTT
NA,16,TRBV5-8,NA,TRBJ1-5,CASSLASGVSNQPQHF,TGTGCCAGCAGCTTGGCTTCGGGGGTCAGCAATCAGCCCCAGCATTTT
TRBD1,14,TRBV7-8,NA,TRBJ1-6,CASSLAGTGSPLHF,TGTGCCAGCAGCTTAGCGGGGACAGGTTCACCCCTCCACTTT
NA,14,TRBV7-3,NA,TRBJ2-6,CASSGDSGANVLTF,TGTGCCAGCTCAGGGGACTCTGGGGCCAACGTCCTGACTTTC
NA,15,TRBV5-8,NA,TRBJ1-6,CASSPRGRSNSPLHF,TGTGCCAGCAGCCCCCGGGGTCGCTCTAATTCACCCCTCCACTTT
TRBD1,16,TRBV28,NA,TRBJ2-2,CASSDRGPTRTGELFF,TGTGCCAGTAGCGACAGGGGGCCCACCCGAACCGGGGAGCTGTTTTTT
TRBD1,16,TRBV7-9,NA,TRBJ2-7,CASSKRPGQGSYEQYF,TGTGCCAGCAGCAAAAGACCGGGACAGGGTTCTTACGAGCAGTACTTC
NA,15,TRBV27,few,TRBJ1-5,CASSQTDRWNQPQHF,TGTGCCAGCAGCCAGACTGACAGGTGGAATCAGCCCCAGCATTTT
NA,13,TRBV13,NA,TRBJ1-5,CASSPGRGKTQHF,TGTGCCAGCAGCCCGGGGAGGGGCAAGACCCAGCATTTT
NA,14,TRBV2,few,TRBJ1-4,CASSGGQTREKLFF,TGTGCCAGCAGCGGAGGTCAAACGAGGGAAAAACTGTTTTTT
TRBD1,14,TRBV29-1,few,TRBJ1-6,CSVRGQGNNSPLHF,TGCAGCGTCAGGGGACAGGGAAACAATTCACCCCTCCACTTT
TRBD1,16,TRBV12-5,NA,TRBJ2-2,CASRGRTGEDTGELFF,TGTGCTAGCCGTGGGCGGACAGGGGAAGACACCGGGGAGCTGTTTTTT
TRBD1,13,TRBV7-9,NA,TRBJ2-5,CASSHDRDETQYF,TGTGCCAGCAGCCACGACAGGGACGAGACCCAGTACTTC
TRBD1,14,TRBV5-4,NA,TRBJ2-3,CASSLPGGTYTQYF,TGTGCCAGCAGCTTGCCAGGGGGCACGTATACGCAGTATTTT
NA,16,TRBV7-6,NA,TRBJ2-3,CASSSKTLASTDTQYF,TGTGCCAGCAGCTCGAAGACACTCGCTAGCACAGATACGCAGTATTTT
NA,15,TRBV27,NA,TRBJ1-6,CASSLREGWNSPLHF,TGTGCCAGCAGTTTGAGAGAGGGATGGAATTCACCCCTCCACTTT
TRBD1,15,TRBV18,many,TRBJ2-3,CASSPGTGTTDTQYF,TGTGCCAGCTCACCAGGGACAGGGACCACAGATACGCAGTATTTT
TRBD1,15,TRBV19,NA,TRBJ2-1,CASMGRQGVGNEQFF,TGTGCCAGTATGGGGAGACAGGGGGTTGGGAATGAGCAGTTCTTC
NA,15,TRBV15,NA,TRBJ1-4,CATSENRATNEKLFF,TGTGCCACCAGCGAGAACAGGGCAACTAATGAAAAACTGTTTTTT
NA,15,TRBV19,NA,TRBJ1-2,CASSIMPSGGDGYTF,TGTGCCAGTAGTATAATGCCGTCGGGAGGGGATGGCTACACCTTC
NA,13,TRBV21-1,NA,TRBJ2-1,CASGQSFNNEQFF,TGTGCCAGCGGACAGTCTTTCAACAATGAGCAGTTCTTC
TRBD1,15,TRBV29-1,NA,TRBJ2-2,CSVRAGGLNTGELFF,TGCAGCGTACGCGCAGGGGGCCTAAACACCGGGGAGCTGTTTTTT
NA,12,TRBV6-1,NA,TRBJ1-1,CASSEKTRRAFF,TGTGCCAGCAGTGAAAAGACGAGGAGGGCTTTCTTT
TRBD1,14,TRBV5-1,NA,TRBJ2-7,CASSRPGQGYEQYF,TGCGCCAGCAGCCGGCCCGGACAGGGCTACGAGCAGTACTTC
TRBD1,16,TRBV5-1,NA,TRBJ1-4,CASSRGTGGFSEKLFF,TGCGCCAGCAGCAGGGGGACAGGGGGCTTTTCTGAAAAACTGTTTTTT
NA,16,TRBV5-1,NA,TRBJ2-6,CASSPGRTSGANVLTF,TGCGCCAGCAGCCCCGGAAGGACATCTGGGGCCAACGTCCTGACTTTC
NA,16,TRBV24-1,NA,TRBJ2-3,CATSDVAGRVTDTQYF,TGTGCCACCAGTGATGTCGCGGGAAGAGTCACAGATACGCAGTATTTT
NA,15,TRBV18,NA,TRBJ1-3,CASSPPEDSGNTIYF,TGTGCCAGCTCACCCCCCGAGGATTCTGGAAACACCATATATTTT